This T cell receptor beta chain was documented in a study of T cell responses to AZD1222 COVID-19 vaccine. Study results and caveats: Spike regions recognized by vaccine-associated CD4 TCRs spanned the protein, led by 160-218 and 743-854. Donors were chiefly white British, with a greater number of females, and clonal diversity was perhaps underestimated. Increases in Spike-specific TCR breadth and depth were seen after two AZD1222 doses.

Trimming at V came to 3 bases and at J to 3 bases, leaving 1 base not matched to a gene. This CDR3 has 13 amino acids. Germline CDR1 is SGDLS and CDR2 is YYNGEE. Assay: immunoSEQ multiplex PCR; the TCRdb copy retains only in-frame clones and omits some. The sample includes approximately 110,000 clones, about 90% seen only once; the top ten take about 4.5%. Of note for this clone: Its antigen is not known.

The clonotype was recovered from an adult in good health. This chain joins TRBV9 and TRBJ1-2, with 8 bases that match TRBD1. The input for sequencing was peripheral blood, taken on day 0 of AZD1222 vaccination. Here the CDR3 reads CASSAGQDYGYTF. CDR3 in DNA: TGTGCCAGCAGCGCGGGACAGGACTATGGCTACACCTTC.